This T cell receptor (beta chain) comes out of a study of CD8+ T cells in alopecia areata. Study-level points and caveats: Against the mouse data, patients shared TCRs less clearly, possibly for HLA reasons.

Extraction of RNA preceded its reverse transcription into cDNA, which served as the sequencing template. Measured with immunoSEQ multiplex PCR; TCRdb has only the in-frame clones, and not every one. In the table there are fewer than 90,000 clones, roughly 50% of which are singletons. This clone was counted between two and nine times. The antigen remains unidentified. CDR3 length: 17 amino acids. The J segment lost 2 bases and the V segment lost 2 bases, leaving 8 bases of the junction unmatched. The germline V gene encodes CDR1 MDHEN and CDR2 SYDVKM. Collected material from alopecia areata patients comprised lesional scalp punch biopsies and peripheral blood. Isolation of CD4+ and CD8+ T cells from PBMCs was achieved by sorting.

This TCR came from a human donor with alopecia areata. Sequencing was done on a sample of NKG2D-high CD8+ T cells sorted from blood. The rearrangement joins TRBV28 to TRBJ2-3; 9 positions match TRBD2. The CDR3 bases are TGTGCCAGCAGTTTACTAGGAGCGGGGGGACCCACAGATACGCAGTATTTT. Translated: CASSLLGAGGPTDTQYF.